Below, 12 T cell receptor beta chains from the same sample are listed, as sequenced in a study of CD8+ T cells in alopecia areata. Sample treatment: oral pan-JAK inhibitor, 5-10 mg twice daily. Extracted RNA was reverse transcribed into cDNA, the sequencing template. Clones were sequenced by immunoSEQ multiplex PCR, and TCRdb holds only the in-frame ones, with some missing. The sample has about 190,000 clones; 45% to 75% are singletons. The sequencing here drew on CD4+ T cells sorted from blood, taken at week 4, from a patient treated with tofacitinib. Receptors were obtained from a human donor with alopecia areata.

This clone was seen many times. V gene TRBV14 combines with J gene TRBJ2-1; D is uncertain. CDR3 size: 15 residues. Trimming cost V 2 bases and J 3 bases, with 11 bases left between them. The germline gives CDR1 SGHDN, CDR2 FVKESK. CDR3 protein: CASSQSLPIYNEQFF. The DNA for the CDR3 is TGTGCCAGCAGCCAAAGTCTACCCATCTACAATGAGCAGTTCTTC. Supplemented by reference TRBV14 and TRBJ2-1, the full variable domain reads EAGVTQFPSHSVIEKGQTVTLRCDPISGHDNLYWYRRVMGKEIKFLLHFVKESKQDESGMPNNRFLAERTGGTYSTLKVQPAELEDSGVYFCASSQSLPIYNEQFFGPGTRLTVL.

Notes on this clone: Other DNA variants within this sample encode the same CDR3. The genes are TRBV2 and TRBJ1-1; TRBD1 is a possible D gene (5 bases). The germline gives CDR1 SNHLY, CDR2 FYNNEI. Trimming removed 6 bases at V and 1 base at J, with 9 bases between. The CDR3 is 13 residues long. The chain's CDR3 is CASRVRGNTEAFF. Here the CDR3 DNA reads TGTGCCAGCAGGGTGAGGGGGAACACTGAAGCTTTCTTT. The variable domain in full, completed from reference TRBV2 and TRBJ1-1, reads EPEVTQTPSHQVTQMGQEVILRCVPISNHLYFYWYRQILGQKVEFLVSFYNNEISEKSEIFDDQFSVERPDGSNFTLKIRSTKLEDSAMYFCASRVRGNTEAFFGQGTRLTVV.

This clone was recorded a few times. The chain has TRBV29-1 and TRBJ2-1; 10 positions match TRBD1. The V and J ends lost 2 bases and 6 bases, in that order; junction bases with no gene match: 7. The CDR3 contains 15 residues. CDR1 is SQVTM, CDR2 ANQGSEA, per germline. The CDR3, as DNA: TGCAGCGTTGAAAACCGGGACAGGGGTATCAATGAGCAGTTCTTC. It specifies CSVENRDRGINEQFF.

J is TRBJ1-2 and V is TRBV27; a possible D gene is TRBD1 (5 bases). V gave up 4 bases and J gave up 4 bases, with 10 bases separating them. The CDR3 runs 13 residues. Germline V gene lookup returns CDR1 MNHEY and CDR2 SMNVEV (reference sequence). The CDR3 spells CASSSRGGYGYTF. Here the CDR3 DNA reads TGTGCCAGCAGTTCGAGGGGCGGCTATGGCTACACCTTC.

This clone came up a few times. J is TRBJ2-7 and V is TRBV2; D is uncertain. V was clipped by 1 base and J by 2 bases, with 3 bases between them. The CDR3 spans 12 residues. Germline CDR1 SNHLY, CDR2 FYNNEI. CDR3 protein: CASSEGPYEQYF. The CDR3 DNA follows: TGTGCCAGCAGTGAAGGGCCCTACGAGCAGTACTTC.

The V gene is TRBV29-1, the J gene TRBJ2-6; 9 bases fit TRBD1. The CDR3 has 16 amino acids. The V and J ends lost 7 bases and 0 bases, in that order; junction bases with no gene match: 7. The germline V gene encodes CDR1 SQVTM and CDR2 ANQGSEA. The CDR3 nucleotides are TGCAGCGGGATAACAGGGGGCTACTCTGGGGCCAACGTCCTGACTTTC. This sequence encodes CSGITGGYSGANVLTF.

The V and J genes are TRBV30 and TRBJ2-5; 7 nucleotides agree with TRBD2. The germline V gene encodes CDR1 GTSNPN and CDR2 SVGIG (reference sequence). This CDR3 is built from 16 residues. J lost 2 bases, V lost 8 bases, and 17 bases had no gene match. The CDR3 sequence is CAPAPLGGSRQETQYF. DNA for the CDR3: TGTGCCCCAGCCCCTCTGGGCGGGAGTAGGCAAGAGACCCAGTACTTC.

The chain is built from TRBV28 and TRBJ2-4, with D unclear. The germline CDR1 and CDR2 sequences are MDHEN and SYDVKM. The V gene lost 10 bases and the J gene lost 9 bases, with 13 bases spanning the gap. The length of the CDR3 is 11 residues. CDR3 bases: TGTGCCACCCGTCTACAAGGCATTCAGTACTTC. This codes for CATRLQGIQYF.

The chain employs TRBV18 and TRBJ2-3; D call uncertain. V was shortened by 3 bases and J by 0 bases, with 22 bases between the two germline ends. This CDR3 region has 19 residues. Germline lookup yields CDR1 KGHSH and CDR2 LQKENI. The CDR3 here is CASSPTPTTPRASTDTQYF. DNA of the CDR3: TGTGCCAGCTCACCCACTCCTACGACCCCCCGGGCCAGCACAGATACGCAGTATTTT.

The sample holds one count of this clone. The same CDR3 is also encoded by other DNA sequences in this sample. The J gene is TRBJ2-7, the V gene TRBV28; D is undetermined. V was clipped by 6 bases and J by 4 bases, with 7 bases between them. Germline assignment: CDR1 MDHEN and CDR2 SYDVKM. This CDR3 contains 11 residues. The CDR3 bases are TGTGCCAGCAGCCTCACGTACGAGCAGTACTTC. Encoded protein: CASSLTYEQYF.

Ten or more counts support this clone. The CDR3 spells CASSQGFPGNTIYF. The CDR3 DNA follows: TGTGCCAGCAGCCAAGGGTTCCCTGGAAACACCATATATTTT. The gene calls are TRBV14 and TRBJ1-3; D not resolved. The germline V and J ends were trimmed by 1 base and 2 bases, with 6 bases remaining between them. The CDR3 is 14 amino acids. Germline loops: CDR1 SGHDN, CDR2 FVKESK.

The chain joins TRBV29-1 to TRBJ2-7, with 10 bases matching TRBD2. The CDR3 spans 13 residues. The ends lost 8 bases at V and 3 bases at J; junction bases unmatched: 7. Germline V gives CDR1 SQVTM, CDR2 ANQGSEA. CDR3 nucleotides: TGCAGCCCGGAAGGGACTAGCGACTACGAGCAGTACTTC. Encoded protein: CSPEGTSDYEQYF.